This TCR beta chain was captured in a study of T cell responses to AZD1222 COVID-19 vaccine. J lost 1 base, V lost 6 bases, and 6 bases had no gene match. This CDR3 is built from 15 residues. From germline, CDR1 is WSHSY and CDR2 SAAADI. Profiled with immunoSEQ multiplex PCR; TCRdb holds only in-frame clones, not every one. Counted here are 100,000 to 150,000 clones, 75% to 90% occurring once; the ten biggest clones make up 3.5% to 5.5%. Only a few counts were recorded for this clone. Antigen specificity is unknown. Study-wide results and limits: The peak T cell response came first, and repertoires were sampled only after it. Spike regions recognized by vaccine-associated CD4 TCRs spanned the protein, led by 160-218 and 743-854.

Combined were second doses at about 4 or about 12 weeks. This chain connects TRBV10-2 to TRBJ2-5; 9 bases match TRBD1. The sequenced sample was peripheral blood, obtained 28 days after the second AZD1222 dose. This TCR was recovered from an adult who received the AZD1222 COVID-19 vaccine. CDR3 nucleotides: TGCGCCAGCAGGGACAGGGGTGGGTTCCAAGAGACCCAGTACTTC. It translates to CASRDRGGFQETQYF.